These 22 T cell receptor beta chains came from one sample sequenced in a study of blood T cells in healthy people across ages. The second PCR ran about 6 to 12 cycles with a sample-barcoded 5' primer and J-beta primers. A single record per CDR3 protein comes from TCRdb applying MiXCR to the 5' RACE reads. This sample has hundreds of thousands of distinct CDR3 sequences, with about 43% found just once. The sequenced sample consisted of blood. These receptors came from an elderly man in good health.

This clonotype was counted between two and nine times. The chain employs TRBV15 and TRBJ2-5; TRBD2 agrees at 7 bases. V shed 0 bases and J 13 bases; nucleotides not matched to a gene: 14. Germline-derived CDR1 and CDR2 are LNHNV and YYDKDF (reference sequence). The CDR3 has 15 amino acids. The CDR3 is CATSRDSASGPPGYF. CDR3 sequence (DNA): TGTGCCACCAGCAGAGATAGTGCTAGCGGACCTCCCGGGTACTTC.

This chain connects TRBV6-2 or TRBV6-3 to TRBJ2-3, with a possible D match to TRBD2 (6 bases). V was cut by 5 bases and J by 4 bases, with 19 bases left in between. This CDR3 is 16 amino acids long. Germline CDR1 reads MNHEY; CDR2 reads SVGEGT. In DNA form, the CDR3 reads TGTGCCAGCAGTCCCCGACTAGTATCCGTCCCAGATACGCAGTATTTT. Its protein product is CASSPRLVSVPDTQYF.

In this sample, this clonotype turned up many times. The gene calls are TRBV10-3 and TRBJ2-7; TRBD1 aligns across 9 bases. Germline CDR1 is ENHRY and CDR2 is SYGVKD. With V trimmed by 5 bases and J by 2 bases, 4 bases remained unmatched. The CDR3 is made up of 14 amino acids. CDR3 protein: CAISPGQGTYEQYF. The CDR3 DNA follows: TGTGCCATCAGTCCGGGACAGGGAACCTACGAGCAGTACTTC.

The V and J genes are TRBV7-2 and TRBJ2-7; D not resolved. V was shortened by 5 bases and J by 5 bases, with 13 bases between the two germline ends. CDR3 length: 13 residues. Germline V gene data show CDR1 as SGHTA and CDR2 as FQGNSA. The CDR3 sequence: CASSPRRADEQYF. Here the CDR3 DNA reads TGTGCCAGCAGCCCCCGGAGAGCCGACGAGCAGTACTTC.

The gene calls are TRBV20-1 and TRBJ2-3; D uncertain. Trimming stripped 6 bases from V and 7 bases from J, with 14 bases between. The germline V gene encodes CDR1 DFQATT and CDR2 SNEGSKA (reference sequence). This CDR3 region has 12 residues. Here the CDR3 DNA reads TGCAGTGCCTCTAAGGTAGAAAATACGCAGTATTTT. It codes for CSASKVENTQYF.

This CDR3 reads CASSVGRGPYNEQYF. Written as DNA, the CDR3 is TGTGCCAGCAGCGTGGGGCGGGGGCCCTACAATGAGCAGTACTTC. The chain recombines TRBV9 with TRBJ2-7, with a possible D match to TRBD2 (7 bases). The CDR3 runs to 15 residues. V was pared by 2 bases and J by 7 bases, with 19 bases between. Germline V CDR1 and CDR2: SGDLS, YYNGEE.

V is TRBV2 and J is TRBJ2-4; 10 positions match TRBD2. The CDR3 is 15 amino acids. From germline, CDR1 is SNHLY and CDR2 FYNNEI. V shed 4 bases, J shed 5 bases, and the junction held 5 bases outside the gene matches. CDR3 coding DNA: TGTGCCAGCAGTGCTAGCGGGGGATACCAAAACATTCAGTACTTC. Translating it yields CASSASGGYQNIQYF.

CDR3 amino acids: CASSSGPELANYGYTF. As DNA, the CDR3 is TGTGCCAGCAGTTCAGGACCGGAACTGGCTAACTATGGCTACACCTTC. The rearrangement uses TRBV12-3 or TRBV12-4 and TRBJ1-2; D remains unclear. The CDR3 covers 16 residues. V lost 4 bases and J lost 0, with 15 bases in between.

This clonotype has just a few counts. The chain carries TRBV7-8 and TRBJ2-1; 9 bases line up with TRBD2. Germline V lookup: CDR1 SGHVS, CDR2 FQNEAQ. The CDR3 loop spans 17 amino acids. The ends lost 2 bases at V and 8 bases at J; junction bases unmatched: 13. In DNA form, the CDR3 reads TGTGCCAGCAGCTTATTAGCCCCGTTTAGCGGGGGTCATGAGCAGTTCTTC. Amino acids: CASSLLAPFSGGHEQFF. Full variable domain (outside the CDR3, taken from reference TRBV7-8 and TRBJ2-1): GAGVSQSPRYKVAKRGQDVALRCDPISGHVSLFWYQQALGQGPEFLTYFQNEAQLDKSGLPSDRFFAERPEGSVSTLKIQRTQQEDSAVYLCASSLLAPFSGGHEQFFGPGTRLTVL.

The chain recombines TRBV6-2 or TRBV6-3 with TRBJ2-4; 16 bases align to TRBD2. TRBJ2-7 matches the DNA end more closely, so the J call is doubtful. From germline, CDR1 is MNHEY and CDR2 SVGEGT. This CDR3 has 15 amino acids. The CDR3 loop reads CASSTGTSGRDEQYF. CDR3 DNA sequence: TGTGCCAGCAGTACGGGGACTAGCGGGAGGGACGAGCAGTACTTC.

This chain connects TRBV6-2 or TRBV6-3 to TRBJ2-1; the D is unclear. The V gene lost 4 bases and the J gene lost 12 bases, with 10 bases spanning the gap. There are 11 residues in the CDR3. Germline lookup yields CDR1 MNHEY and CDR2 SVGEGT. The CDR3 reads CASSSIMRQFF. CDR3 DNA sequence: TGTGCCAGCAGTTCGATTATGAGGCAGTTCTTC.

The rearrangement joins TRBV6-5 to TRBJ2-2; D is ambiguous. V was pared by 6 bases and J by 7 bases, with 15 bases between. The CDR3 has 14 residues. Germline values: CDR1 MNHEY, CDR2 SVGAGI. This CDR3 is CASRMNRLSGELFF. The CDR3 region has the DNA TGTGCCAGCAGGATGAATAGGTTGAGCGGGGAGCTGTTTTTT.

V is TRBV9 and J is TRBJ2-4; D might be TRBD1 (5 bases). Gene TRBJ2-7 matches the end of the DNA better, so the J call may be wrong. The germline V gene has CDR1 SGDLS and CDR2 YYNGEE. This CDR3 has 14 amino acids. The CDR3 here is CASSVAETEYEQYF. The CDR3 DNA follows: TGTGCCAGCAGCGTAGCCGAGACAGAGTACGAGCAGTACTTC.

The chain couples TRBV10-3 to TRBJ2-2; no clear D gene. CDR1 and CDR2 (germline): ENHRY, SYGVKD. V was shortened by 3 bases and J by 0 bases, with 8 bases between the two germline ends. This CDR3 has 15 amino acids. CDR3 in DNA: TGTGCCATCAGTGACCTAACAGCGAACACCGGGGAGCTGTTTTTT. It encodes CAISDLTANTGELFF.

The CDR3 sequence: CASSKGTGSSSYNEQYF. Written as DNA, the CDR3 is TGTGCCAGCAGCAAAGGGACAGGCTCGAGCTCCTACAATGAGCAGTACTTC. J is TRBJ2-1 and V is TRBV28, with 8 bases identical to TRBD1. The DNA end favors TRBJ2-7, so the J call may be wrong. The CDR3 loop spans 17 amino acids. Germline V lookup: CDR1 MDHEN, CDR2 SYDVKM.

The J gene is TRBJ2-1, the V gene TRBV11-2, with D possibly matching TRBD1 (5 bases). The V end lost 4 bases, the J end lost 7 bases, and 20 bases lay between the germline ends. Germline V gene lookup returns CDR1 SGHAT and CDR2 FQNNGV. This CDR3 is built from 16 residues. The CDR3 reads CASSSDPWQGYNEQFF. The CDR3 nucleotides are TGTGCCAGCAGCTCCGACCCTTGGCAGGGTTATAATGAGCAGTTCTTC.

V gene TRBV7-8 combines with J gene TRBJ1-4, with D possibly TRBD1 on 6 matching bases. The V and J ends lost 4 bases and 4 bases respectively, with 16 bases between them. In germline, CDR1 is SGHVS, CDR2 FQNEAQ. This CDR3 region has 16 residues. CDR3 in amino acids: CASSSAPDRFNEKLFF. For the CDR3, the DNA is TGTGCCAGCAGCTCCGCCCCGGACAGATTTAATGAAAAACTGTTTTTT.

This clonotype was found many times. In DNA form, the CDR3 reads TGTGCCAGCAGTCCCGGGAGGAACGCCTACGAGCAGTACTTC. Its translation: CASSPGRNAYEQYF. V usage is TRBV27 and J usage is TRBJ2-7, with TRBD2 identical over 7 bases. The trim removed 5 bases at V and 2 bases at J, leaving 6 bases unmatched. This CDR3 has 14 residues. CDR1 and CDR2 from the germline V gene are MNHEY and SMNVEV (reference sequence).

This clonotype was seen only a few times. For the CDR3, the DNA is TGCGCCAGCAGCCAAGATCGGGACAGGGATGTCTACGAGCAGTACTTC. Translating it yields CASSQDRDRDVYEQYF. The rearrangement uses TRBV4-1 and TRBJ2-7; 9 positions match TRBD1. The germline V gene encodes CDR1 MGHRA and CDR2 YSYEKL. Trimming took 0 bases from V and 3 from J; bases not matched to a gene: 6. The CDR3 has 16 residues.

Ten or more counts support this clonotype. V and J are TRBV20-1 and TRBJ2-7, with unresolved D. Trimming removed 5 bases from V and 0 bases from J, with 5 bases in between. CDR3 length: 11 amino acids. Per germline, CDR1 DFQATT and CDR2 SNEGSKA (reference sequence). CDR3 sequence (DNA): TGCAGTGCTGTAAACTCCTACGAGCAGTACTTC. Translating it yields CSAVNSYEQYF.

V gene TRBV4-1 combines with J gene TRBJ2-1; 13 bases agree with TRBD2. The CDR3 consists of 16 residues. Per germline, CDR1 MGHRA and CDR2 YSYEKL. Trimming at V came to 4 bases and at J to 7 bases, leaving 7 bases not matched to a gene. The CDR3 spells CASSPVLAGGRNEQFF. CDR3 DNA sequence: TGCGCCAGCAGCCCGGTACTAGCGGGGGGGCGGAATGAGCAGTTCTTC.

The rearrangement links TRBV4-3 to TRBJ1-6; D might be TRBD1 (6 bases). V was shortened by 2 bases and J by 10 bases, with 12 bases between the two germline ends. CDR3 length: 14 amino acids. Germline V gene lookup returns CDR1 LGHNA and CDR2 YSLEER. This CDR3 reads CASSQWGAGSPLHF. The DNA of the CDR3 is TGCGCCAGCAGCCAATGGGGGGCTGGGTCACCCCTCCACTTT.